This T cell receptor (beta chain) was obtained from a study of response to subunit inactivated influenza vaccine. Each CDR3 protein is one row after TCRdb ran MiXCR on the RT-PCR reads. The profile shows more than 700,000 distinct CDR3 sequences, around 20% of them singletons. The V gene's germline CDR1 is DFQATT and CDR2 SNEGSKA (reference sequence). The germline V and J ends were trimmed by 2 bases and 3 bases, with 13 bases remaining between them. The CDR3 spans 14 residues. The chain is built from TRBV20-1 and TRBJ1-1; the D gene is possibly TRBD1 (5 bases). The clonotype comes from a man aged 45-60 years who received an inactivated influenza vaccine. Sequences were derived from PBMCs from blood, sampled around 5 days after vaccination. CDR3 in DNA: TGCAGTGCTAGATTTGGGGGGTTAGACACTGAAGCTTTCTTT. Protein: CSARFGGLDTEAFF.